Presented here are 21 T cell receptor beta chains from one specimen sequenced in a study of T cells after yellow fever vaccination. TCRdb itself ran the 5' RACE reads through MiXCR, one entry per CDR3 protein. The repertoire holds some 340,000 distinct CDR3 sequences, with about 4% as singletons. The sample consisted of PBMCs, taken 5 days after the yellow fever booster vaccination. All receptors come from a man aged 18 to 35 who received the YFV17D yellow fever vaccine.

This clonotype showed up many times. The chain uses TRBV12-3 or TRBV12-4 and TRBJ2-7, with TRBD2 identical over 9 bases. CDR3 length equals 13 residues. V was clipped by 3 bases and J by 3 bases; unmatched bases: 0. Here the CDR3 reads CASSLRGGYEQYV. CDR3 nucleotides: TGTGCCAGCAGTTTGCGGGGGGGCTACGAGCAGTACGTC.

The sample holds a few counts of this clonotype. The CDR3 here is CAWIGTGTEYSGNTIYF. Written as DNA, the CDR3 is TGTGCCTGGATCGGGACAGGGACCGAGTACTCTGGAAACACCATATATTTT. V is TRBV30 and J is TRBJ1-3; 9 nucleotides match TRBD1. V lost 4 bases and J lost 0; bases outside the gene matches: 10. Germline V lookup: CDR1 GTSNPN, CDR2 SVGIG (reference sequence). The CDR3 totals 17 residues. Full variable domain (outside the CDR3, taken from reference TRBV30 and TRBJ1-3): SQTIHQWPATLVQPVGSPLSLECTVEGTSNPNLYWYRQAAGRGLQLLFYSVGIGQISSEVPQNLSASRPQDRQFILSSKKLLLSDSGFYLCAWIGTGTEYSGNTIYFGEGSWLTVV.

This clonotype was seen at least ten times. The chain is built from TRBV7-2 and TRBJ2-7; D possibly corresponds to TRBD1 (5 bases). The V gene's germline CDR1 is SGHTA and CDR2 FQGNSA. The CDR3 spans 14 residues. V shed 4 bases and J shed 2 bases, with 12 bases lying between them. CDR3 protein: CASSSQGSAYEQYF. CDR3 sequence (DNA): TGTGCCAGCAGCTCCCAGGGTTCGGCCTACGAGCAGTACTTC.

In this sample, this clonotype turned up a few times. The V gene is TRBV18, the J gene TRBJ2-5, with no clear D. V lost 1 base and J 3 bases, leaving 3 bases between the germline ends. Germline values: CDR1 KGHSH, CDR2 LQKENI. CDR3 length: 12 amino acids. CDR3 amino acids: CASSPQEETQYF. In DNA form, the CDR3 reads TGTGCCAGCTCACCACAGGAAGAGACCCAGTACTTC. The full variable domain, with the rest looked up from reference TRBV18 and TRBJ2-5, is NAGVMQNPRHLVRRRGQEARLRCSPMKGHSHVYWYRQLPEEGLKFMVYLQKENIIDESGMPKERFSAEFPKEGPSILRIQQVVRGDSAAYFCASSPQEETQYFGPGTRLLVL.

The sample holds many counts of this clonotype. The chain combines TRBV28 with TRBJ2-2; a possible D gene is TRBD1 (5 bases). The germline V gene encodes CDR1 MDHEN and CDR2 SYDVKM. Deletions cut 8 bases from V and 6 bases from J, with 13 bases between. The CDR3 sequence is 13 residues long. CDR3 DNA: TGTGCCAGCTTGAACAGGTTCGCCGGGGAGCTGTTTTTT. This encodes CASLNRFAGELFF.

V and J are TRBV5-1 and TRBJ2-5; D assignment may be TRBD1 or TRBD2 (5 bases each). Germline V gene data show CDR1 as SGHRS and CDR2 as YFSETQ. Trimming left V 3 bases short and J 5 bases short, with 20 bases between. This CDR3 is built from 16 residues. This CDR3 reads CASSYGGAEPQETQYF. The CDR3 DNA reads as TGCGCCAGCAGCTATGGGGGAGCGGAGCCTCAGGAGACCCAGTACTTC.

The V and J genes are TRBV18 and TRBJ1-3; D is unresolved. The CDR3 runs 14 residues. V dropped 2 bases and J dropped 1 base, with 6 bases sitting between them. Per the germline V gene, CDR1 is KGHSH and CDR2 is LQKENI. Here the CDR3 DNA reads TGTGCCAGCTCACCAGGGAGATCTGGAAACACCATATATTTT. As protein: CASSPGRSGNTIYF.

This clonotype has more than one count but fewer than ten. This chain links TRBV5-1 with TRBJ2-2, with TRBD2 matching over 8 bases. Trimming at V came to 2 bases and at J to 5 bases, leaving 5 bases not matched to a gene. Germline assignment: CDR1 SGHRS and CDR2 YFSETQ. There are 15 residues in the CDR3. The CDR3 nucleotides read TGCGCCAGCAGCTTCAGCGGGGGTAGTACCGGGGAGCTGTTTTTT. This encodes CASSFSGGSTGELFF. The full variable domain, with the rest looked up from reference TRBV5-1 and TRBJ2-2, is KAGVTQTPRYLIKTRGQQVTLSCSPISGHRSVSWYQQTPGQGLQFLFEYFSETQRNKGNFPGRFSGRQFSNSRSEMNVSTLELGDSALYLCASSFSGGSTGELFFGEGSRLTVL.

The chain couples TRBV5-1 to TRBJ1-2; 8 bases are a match to TRBD1. The CDR3 is 13 amino acids. Looked up from germline, CDR1 is SGHRS and CDR2 is YFSETQ. Trimming removed 6 bases from V and 3 bases from J; junction bases left unmatched: 4. The CDR3 DNA reads as TGCGCCAGCACCCTGGACAGGGACTATGGCTACACCTTC. Its protein is CASTLDRDYGYTF.

This clonotype was detected a few times. This chain joins TRBV7-9 and TRBJ1-2; 7 nucleotides line up with TRBD1. After removal of 3 bases from V and 4 bases from J, the junction contained 14 bases not matched to a gene. This CDR3 has 17 residues. Per germline, CDR1 SEHNR and CDR2 FQNEAQ (reference sequence). CDR3 in amino acids: CASSFSGFPGQTYGYTF. The CDR3, as DNA: TGTGCCAGCAGCTTCAGCGGATTTCCGGGACAGACCTATGGCTACACCTTC. Full variable domain (rest looked up from reference TRBV7-9 and TRBJ1-2): DTGVSQNPRHKITKRGQNVTFRCDPISEHNRLYWYRQTLGQGPEFLTYFQNEAQLEKSRLLSDRFSAERPKGSFSTLEIQRTEQGDSAMYLCASSFSGFPGQTYGYTFGSGTRLTVV.

The chain is built from TRBV7-3 and TRBJ1-2; D uncertain. The CDR3 covers 14 residues. In germline, CDR1 is SGHTA, CDR2 FQGTGA. Trimming shortened V by 10 bases and J by 8 bases, and 23 bases separated the two germline ends. CDR3 amino acids: CAIHPTQDSWGYTF. The DNA of the CDR3 is TGTGCCATACACCCTACCCAAGACTCGTGGGGCTACACCTTC.

This clonotype was observed a handful of times. V and J are TRBV15 and TRBJ2-2; 7 bases map to TRBD2. Germline CDR1 and CDR2: LNHNV and YYDKDF (reference sequence). The CDR3 sequence is 14 residues long. J was trimmed by 4 bases and V by 4 bases; bases with no gene match: 3. CDR3 amino acids: CATSTGGATGELFF. The CDR3 DNA reads TGTGCCACCAGCACGGGGGGTGCCACCGGGGAGCTGTTTTTT.

V usage is TRBV6-6 and J usage is TRBJ2-7; maybe TRBD2 (6 bases). V was shortened by 4 bases and J by 6 bases, with 10 bases between the two germline ends. The CDR3 runs 12 residues. Germline CDR1 and CDR2: MNHNY and SVGAGI (reference sequence). The CDR3 DNA follows: TGTGCCAGCAGTTCGCGGGAAAGCGAGCAGTACGTC. Translating it yields CASSSRESEQYV.

CDR3 nucleotide sequence: TGTGCCAGCAGCCAAGGGCCCAGGGGACTAGCTCTCCATGAGCAGTTCTTC. Its protein product is CASSQGPRGLALHEQFF. The J gene is TRBJ2-1, the V gene TRBV14; 9 bases match TRBD2. The CDR3 is 17 residues long. The trim removed 1 base at V and 8 bases at J, leaving 12 bases unmatched. The V gene's germline CDR1 is SGHDN and CDR2 FVKESK.

The chain uses TRBV5-1 and TRBJ1-6; D not resolved. The CDR3 length is 15 residues. Trimming removed 4 bases from V and 5 bases from J, with 13 bases in between. From germline, CDR1 is SGHRS and CDR2 YFSETQ. CDR3 bases: TGCGCCAGCAGCCTCCTTATGGGAAATAATTCACCCCTCCACTTT. It encodes CASSLLMGNNSPLHF.

This clonotype was counted only a few times. V and J are TRBV5-8 and TRBJ1-5, with D unresolved. The V gene lost 4 bases and the J gene lost 2 bases, with 13 bases spanning the gap. Germline CDR1 SGHTS, CDR2 YDEGEE. This CDR3 spans 15 amino acids. CDR3 sequence: CASSVAGRRNQPQHF. Here the CDR3 DNA reads TGTGCCAGCAGCGTGGCAGGCCGCCGCAATCAGCCCCAGCATTTT.

Only a few counts were recorded for this clonotype. V and J are TRBV28 and TRBJ2-1, with unresolved D. Trimming removed 7 bases from V and 5 bases from J, with 15 bases in between. Looked up from germline, CDR1 is MDHEN and CDR2 is SYDVKM. The CDR3 length is 14 residues. CDR3 amino acids: CASNSVALNNEQFF. CDR3 sequence (DNA): TGTGCCAGCAATTCGGTAGCTCTCAACAATGAGCAGTTCTTC.

V usage is TRBV5-1 and J usage is TRBJ1-2, with D perhaps matching TRBD1 (6 bases). The CDR3 has 13 amino acids. The germline V and J ends were trimmed by 3 bases and 7 bases, with 13 bases remaining between them. Germline-derived CDR1 and CDR2 are SGHRS and YFSETQ. CDR3: CASSSDSRGGYTF. The CDR3 nucleotides read TGCGCCAGCAGCTCAGATTCCAGGGGTGGCTACACCTTC.

The V call is TRBV29-1, the J call TRBJ1-5, with D perhaps TRBD1 (5 bases). V lost 6 bases and J lost 7, with 13 bases in between. CDR3 length equals 12 residues. Germline V gives CDR1 SQVTM, CDR2 ANQGSEA. CDR3 loop: CSVRVPGQPQHF. The CDR3 nucleotides read TGCAGCGTGAGGGTTCCAGGGCAGCCCCAGCATTTT. The full variable domain, with the rest looked up from reference TRBV29-1 and TRBJ1-5, is SAVISQKPSRDICQRGTSLTIQCQVDSQVTMMFWYRQQPGQSLTLIATANQGSEATYESGFVIDKFPISRPNLTFSTLTVSNMSPEDSSIYLCSVRVPGQPQHFGDGTRLSIL.

This clonotype was counted only a few times. The chain recombines TRBV6-5 with TRBJ2-3; the match to TRBD2 covers 8 bases. The CDR3 has 15 amino acids. CDR1 is MNHEY and CDR2 is SVGAGI in the germline V gene. Losses at the gene ends were 5 bases for V and 3 bases for J; bases not matched to a gene: 7. CDR3 sequence: CASSNGGAVTDTQYF. CDR3 nucleotides: TGTGCCAGCAGTAACGGGGGGGCCGTGACAGATACGCAGTATTTT.

The CDR3, as DNA: TGTGCCAGCAGTTACCCGGGACAGAGCTCTGGGGCCAACGTCCTGACTTTC. Protein: CASSYPGQSSGANVLTF. The rearrangement joins TRBV6-2 or TRBV6-3 to TRBJ2-6; 7 nucleotides match TRBD1. Germline loops: CDR1 MNHEY, CDR2 SVGEGT. The CDR3 consists of 17 residues. V shed 2 bases and J 0 bases; nucleotides not matched to a gene: 4.